These 3 T cell receptor beta chains were sequenced from one sample in a study of T cell responses to AZD1222 COVID-19 vaccine. The assay was immunoSEQ multiplex PCR, and TCRdb's table has in-frame clones only and misses some. The repertoire holds 80,000 to 90,000 clones, with about nine tenths as singletons. The material sequenced was peripheral blood, taken 28 days after the second AZD1222 dose. These receptors were taken from an adult who received the AZD1222 COVID-19 vaccine.

This chain joins TRBV5-1 and TRBJ2-1; maybe TRBD1 (6 bases). Germline V CDR1 and CDR2: SGHRS, YFSETQ. Trimming removed 4 bases at V and 0 bases at J, with 11 bases between. This CDR3 region has 15 residues. CDR3 DNA sequence: TGCGCCAGCAGCATAGGACAGAGCTCCTACAATGAGCAGTTCTTC. Translated: CASSIGQSSYNEQFF.

The CDR3 coding sequence is TGTGCCAGCAGCTTGGACCAGAACACTGAAGCTTTCTTT. Amino acid sequence: CASSLDQNTEAFF. The chain employs TRBV5-4 and TRBJ1-1; D is ambiguous. The germline CDR1 and CDR2 sequences are SGHNT and YYREEE (reference sequence). CDR3 size: 13 residues. Deletions cut 0 bases from V and 1 base from J, with 4 bases between.

This chain uses TRBV19 with TRBJ1-5; TRBD1 aligns across 7 bases. The V gene's germline CDR1 is LNHDA and CDR2 SQIVND (reference sequence). V lost 5 bases to trimming and J lost 0 bases; unmatched junction nucleotides: 4. The CDR3 spans 15 residues. The CDR3 reads CASSGRDSSNQPQHF. CDR3 sequence (DNA): TGTGCCAGTAGTGGGCGGGACAGTAGCAATCAGCCCCAGCATTTT. Supplemented by reference TRBV19 and TRBJ1-5, the full variable domain reads DGGITQSPKYLFRKEGQNVTLSCEQNLNHDAMYWYRQDPGQGLRLIYYSQIVNDFQKGDIAEGYSVSREKKESFPLTVTSAQKNPTAFYLCASSGRDSSNQPQHFGDGTRLSIL.